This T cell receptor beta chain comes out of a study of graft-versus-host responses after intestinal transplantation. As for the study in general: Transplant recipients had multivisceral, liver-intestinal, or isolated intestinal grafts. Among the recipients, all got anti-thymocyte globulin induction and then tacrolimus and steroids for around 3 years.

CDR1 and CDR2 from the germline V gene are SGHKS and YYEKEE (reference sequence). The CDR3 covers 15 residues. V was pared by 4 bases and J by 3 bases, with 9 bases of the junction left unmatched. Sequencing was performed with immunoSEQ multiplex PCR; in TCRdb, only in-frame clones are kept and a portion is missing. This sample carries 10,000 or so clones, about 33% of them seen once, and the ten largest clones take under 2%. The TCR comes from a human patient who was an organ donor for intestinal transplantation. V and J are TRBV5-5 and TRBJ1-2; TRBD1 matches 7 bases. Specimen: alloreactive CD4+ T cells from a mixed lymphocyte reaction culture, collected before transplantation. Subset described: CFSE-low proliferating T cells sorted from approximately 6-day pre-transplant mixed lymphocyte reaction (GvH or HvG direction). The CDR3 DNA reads TGTGCCAGCAGCCCCCAGGGGGACAGACACTATGGCTACACCTTC. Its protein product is CASSPQGDRHYGYTF.